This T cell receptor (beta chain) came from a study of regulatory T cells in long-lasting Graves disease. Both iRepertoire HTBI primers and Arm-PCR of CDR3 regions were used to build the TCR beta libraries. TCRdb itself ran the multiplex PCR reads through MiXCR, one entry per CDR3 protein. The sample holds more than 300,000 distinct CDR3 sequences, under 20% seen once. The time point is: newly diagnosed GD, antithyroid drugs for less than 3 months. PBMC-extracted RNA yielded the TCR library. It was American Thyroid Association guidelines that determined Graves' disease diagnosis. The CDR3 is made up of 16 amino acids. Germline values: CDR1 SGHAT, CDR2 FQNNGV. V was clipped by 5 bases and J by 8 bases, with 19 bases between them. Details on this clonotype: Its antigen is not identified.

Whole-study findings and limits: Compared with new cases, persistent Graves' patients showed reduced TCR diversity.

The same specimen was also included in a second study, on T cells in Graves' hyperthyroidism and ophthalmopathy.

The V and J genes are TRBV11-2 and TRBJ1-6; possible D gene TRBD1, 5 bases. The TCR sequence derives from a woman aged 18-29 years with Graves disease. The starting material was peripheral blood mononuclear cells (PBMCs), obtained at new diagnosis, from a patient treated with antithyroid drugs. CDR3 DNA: TGTGCCAGCAGCGCCTTCGGGACCCACAACTATTCACCCCTCCACTTT. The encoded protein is CASSAFGTHNYSPLHF.